The present TCR beta chain was sequenced within a study of blood T cell repertoires in COVID-19. The wider study: PBMCs, B-cell-depleted T cells, or T cells provided the cDNA or gDNA that made up the material.

The assay was immunoSEQ multiplex PCR, and TCRdb's table has in-frame clones only and misses some. The sample yields around 140,000 clones, 75% to 90% seen once. The clonotype was recovered from a man in his sixties or seventies who had recovered from COVID-19. The sample taken for sequencing was peripheral blood.

In nucleotides, the CDR3 is TGTGCCAGCAGCTTAGGACAGGGTATAGGACAGCCCCAGCATTTT. Translating gives CASSLGQGIGQPQHF. The genes are TRBV7-6 and TRBJ1-5, with 7 nucleotides matching TRBD1. V shed 1 base and J 7 bases; nucleotides not matched to a gene: 7. The CDR3 has 15 amino acids. CDR1 is SGHVS and CDR2 is FNYEAQ in the germline V gene.